A single sample gave rise to the 5 T cell receptor beta chains below, sequenced in a study of T cells in localized non-small cell lung cancer. The assay was immunoSEQ multiplex PCR, and TCRdb's table has in-frame clones only and misses some. The repertoire holds 50,000 to 60,000 clones, with around 87% as singletons. The starting material was PBMCs, obtained before any cancer treatment. These receptor sequences come from a female donor with stage II lung adenocarcinoma.

V and J are TRBV2 and TRBJ1-1; 7 bases match TRBD1. This CDR3 has 16 residues. The germline V gene encodes CDR1 SNHLY and CDR2 FYNNEI. With 6 bases clipped from V and 11 bases from J, the junction kept 21 bases outside the gene matches. CDR3 sequence reads: CASSHVIQGEIVRAFF. In nucleotides, the CDR3 is TGTGCCAGCAGCCATGTAATCCAGGGGGAGATCGTCCGTGCTTTCTTT.

This chain uses TRBV4-1 with TRBJ1-2; D possibly corresponds to TRBD1 (5 bases). Germline CDR1 is MGHRA and CDR2 is YSYEKL. The CDR3 runs to 14 residues. V lost 4 bases, J lost 4 bases, and 13 bases lay in between. The CDR3 coding sequence is TGCGCCAGCAGCCCTGACAGTCAAAGCTATGGCTACACCTTC. It is translated as CASSPDSQSYGYTF.

The chain recombines TRBV7-6 with TRBJ1-1; TRBD1 is a possible D gene (6 bases). This CDR3 region has 16 residues. The V end was cut by 5 bases, the J end by 1 base, with 17 bases between. Germline V lookup: CDR1 SGHVS, CDR2 FNYEAQ. The chain's CDR3 is CASSNRPGHQNTEAFF. The CDR3 region has the DNA TGTGCCAGCAGCAACCGGCCGGGACACCAGAACACTGAAGCTTTCTTT.

This sequence joins TRBV19 and TRBJ2-7; D gene ambiguous. The V end lost 3 bases, the J end lost 1 base, and 10 bases lay between the germline ends. Looked up from germline, CDR1 is LNHDA and CDR2 is SQIVND (reference sequence). The CDR3 has 14 amino acids. CDR3 loop: CASSIVLPSYEQYF. In DNA form, the CDR3 reads TGTGCCAGTAGTATCGTCCTACCATCCTACGAGCAGTACTTC.

The chain has TRBV4-1 and TRBJ1-3, with 8 bases lining up with TRBD1. In germline, CDR1 is MGHRA, CDR2 YSYEKL. The J segment lost 7 bases and the V segment lost 5 bases, leaving 16 bases of the junction unmatched. The CDR3 runs to 17 residues. CDR3 amino acids: CASSTLSTGQDRNTIYF. DNA for the CDR3: TGCGCCAGCAGCACTCTGAGCACGGGACAGGACCGCAACACCATATATTTT.